A selection of T cell receptor beta chains follows, all from one sample in a study of cytomegalovirus exposure and HLA in healthy donors. Generated by immunoSEQ multiplex PCR, the TCRdb table keeps only in-frame clones and is missing some. The sample shows over 100,000 clones, about 70% of them seen only once. The sequenced sample was PBMCs. The source of these receptors is a young man in good health and CMV-seropositive. The CDR3 runs from the conserved cysteine through the conserved F or W. Fields, in order: V gene, clone size, J gene, D gene, CDR3 DNA, CDR3 protein. A D gene is named only where the DNA matches it firmly. A row's size may be missing; if present it is once, few, many or a size class.

TRBV18,NA,TRBJ2-7,TRBD1,TGTGCCAGCTCACCGGACAGGGGGAGTTCCTACGAGCAGTACTTC,CASSPDRGSSYEQYF
TRBV30,NA,TRBJ2-7,TRBD1,TGTGCCTTGAGTGTTATGAAACAGGGGGCGGGCGAGCAGTACTTC,CALSVMKQGAGEQYF
TRBV29-1,NA,TRBJ2-7,NA,TGCAGCGTTGAAGGACACGGAAATTACGAGCAGTACTTC,CSVEGHGNYEQYF
TRBV6-5,NA,TRBJ1-2,NA,TGTGCCAGCAGGCCGTCCAGGGAGGGTGGCTACACCTTC,CASRPSREGGYTF
TRBV6-4,NA,TRBJ1-2,NA,TGTGCCAGCAGTGACTCACCGGGAGGAAAGTACACCTTC,CASSDSPGGKYTF
TRBV2,NA,TRBJ2-1,TRBD2,TGTGCCAGCACCACGGGGACTAGTTATGAGCAGTTCTTC,CASTTGTSYEQFF
TRBV11-2,NA,TRBJ1-2,TRBD1,TGTGCCAGCAGCCTCGGACAGGACCATTCCTATGGCTACACCTTC,CASSLGQDHSYGYTF
TRBV11-2,NA,TRBJ1-2,NA,TGTGCCAGCAGCTTAGGCCCGGGGTACACCTTC,CASSLGPGYTF
TRBV27,NA,TRBJ2-1,NA,TGTGCCAGCAGTTTACAGGGGTACTACAATGAGCAGTTCTTC,CASSLQGYYNEQFF
TRBV29-1,few,TRBJ2-3,TRBD1,TGCAGCGTTGCGGGGACAGGGGGAGCAGATACGCAGTATTTT,CSVAGTGGADTQYF
TRBV5-4,NA,TRBJ2-2,TRBD2,TGTGCCAGCAGCCCCGGGGGGGCCCACACCGGGGAGCTGTTTTTT,CASSPGGAHTGELFF
TRBV25-1,NA,TRBJ2-5,TRBD1,TGTGCCAGCAGTGACAGGGGGCTGGGAGAGACCCAGTACTTC,CASSDRGLGETQYF
TRBV5-4,NA,TRBJ2-3,TRBD1,TGTGCCAGCAGCTTCGGGACAGACACAGATACGCAGTATTTT,CASSFGTDTDTQYF
TRBV15,NA,TRBJ2-1,TRBD2,TGTGCCACCAGCAGGGGGACTACCCTCAATGAGCAGTTCTTC,CATSRGTTLNEQFF
TRBV5-5,few,TRBJ2-7,NA,TGTGCCAGCAGCTTCTTCCAGGCGTTAACCTACGAGCAGTACTTC,CASSFFQALTYEQYF
TRBV5-6,NA,TRBJ2-2,NA,TGTGCCAGCAGCTTCCCAACCGGGGAGCTGTTTTTT,CASSFPTGELFF
TRBV19,NA,TRBJ2-6,TRBD1,TGTGCCAGTAGTCTGACAGGGTCTGGGGCCAACGTCCTGACTTTC,CASSLTGSGANVLTF
TRBV6-5,few,TRBJ1-2,TRBD1,TGTGCCAGCAGTGCCCAAGGACAGGGGTATGATGGCTACACCTTC,CASSAQGQGYDGYTF
TRBV6-6,NA,TRBJ2-7,TRBD1,TGTGCCAGCAGTTACTTCCGACAGGGTCACGAGCAGTACTTC,CASSYFRQGHEQYF
TRBV9,NA,TRBJ2-7,TRBD1,TGTGCCAGCAGCGTACAGGGGGCGTTTGACGAGCAGTACTTC,CASSVQGAFDEQYF
TRBV12-5,NA,TRBJ2-5,NA,TGTGCTAGTGGTTTGGAAAGGGGTTTACTAGAGACCCAGTACTTC,CASGLERGLLETQYF
TRBV10-3,NA,TRBJ1-2,TRBD1,TGTGCCACCGCGACAGGGAAGGGCTATGGCTACCCCTTC,CATATGKGYGYPF
TRBV19,NA,TRBJ1-1,NA,TGTGCCAGTAGTGCAGGGGCCGTGAACACTGAAGCTTTCTTT,CASSAGAVNTEAFF
TRBV19,NA,TRBJ2-2,NA,TGTGCCAGTAGTTCGCCGGGGGACCACACCGGGGAGCTGTTTTTT,CASSSPGDHTGELFF
TRBV28,NA,TRBJ2-7,NA,TGTGCCAGCAGGCCGGACAGCTCCTACGAGCAGTACTTC,CASRPDSSYEQYF
TRBV9,few,TRBJ1-3,TRBD1,TGTGCCAGCAGCGTAGGTGGGACAGCTACTGGAAACACCATATATTTT,CASSVGGTATGNTIYF
TRBV19,NA,TRBJ2-7,NA,TGTGCCAGTAGTATTCAAGGGGCCCCCTCAGAGCAGTACTTC,CASSIQGAPSEQYF
TRBV28,once,TRBJ1-2,TRBD1,TGTGCCAGCAGTGACCGACAGGGGCGCGACTATGGCTACACCTTC,CASSDRQGRDYGYTF
TRBV15,NA,TRBJ2-5,NA,TGTGCCACCAGCAGAGATCCCCGAGAGACCCAGTACTTC,CATSRDPRETQYF
TRBV30,few,TRBJ1-3,TRBD1,TGTGCCTCGGACAGGGAAGGATCCAGAAACACCATATATTTT,CASDREGSRNTIYF
TRBV28,NA,TRBJ2-7,TRBD1,TGTGCCAGCAGTTTATTCGAGGGCCAGGGGGCCTACGAGCAGTACTTC,CASSLFEGQGAYEQYF
TRBV7-2,NA,TRBJ1-5,NA,TGTGCCAGCAGCTCGGTAAATCAGCCCCAGCATTTT,CASSSVNQPQHF
TRBV10-3,NA,TRBJ2-1,NA,TGTGCCATCAGGGAGATTGGGGGCCGGCAGTTCTTC,CAIREIGGRQFF